Included here is one TCR beta chain sequence, with context. Authors' data handling: Amplification of reference gene primers was used by the study to estimate nucleated cell counts. Some clones are missing from TCRdb's copy, which holds only in-frame ones; the method was immunoSEQ multiplex PCR. That table is the source of V, J and clone size, and D and trimming were worked out from the DNA. The sample yields over 200,000 clones, around four fifths seen once. This sample is drawn from a study of blood T cell repertoires in COVID-19. On the study more broadly: The study drew acute and convalescent COVID-19 samples from the United States, Italy and Spain. Sources were T cells, B-cell-depleted T cells, or PBMCs; the material itself was cDNA or gDNA.

The CDR3 contains 13 residues. Trimming left V 3 bases short and J 6 bases short, with 12 bases between. This chain connects TRBV12-3 or TRBV12-4 to TRBJ2-7, with a possible D match to TRBD1 (5 bases). This receptor was taken from a woman between 50 and 59 years old with active or convalescent COVID-19. The material sequenced was peripheral blood. DNA of the CDR3: TGTGCCAGCAGTTTTCAGGGTATAGGCGAGCAGTACTTC. Its protein is CASSFQGIGEQYF.